This T cell receptor beta chain was sequenced during a study of spatial heterogeneity in lung cancer. Whole-study context: Detection consistently captured more beta-chain sequences than alpha-chain sequences.

Each TCR cDNA molecule carried a unique molecular identifier. TCRdb fed the 5' RACE reads into MiXCR, producing one record per CDR3 protein. The data hold 43,000 or so distinct CDR3 sequences, with approximately 7% observed a single time. Regarding the study as a whole: Whereas they appeared in blood less at follow-up, ubiquitous expanded tumor TCRs appeared there more at resection.

The time point is: sample taken at primary tumor resection. TCRs were sequenced from unsorted whole RNA of tumor, nontumor lung or PBMC. Samples were obtained from some 70 donors, all untreated early-stage non-small cell lung cancer patients. The table lists this clonotype with many counts. As yet, its antigen is unknown. CDR3 size: 13 residues. CDR1 and CDR2 from the germline V gene are LGHNA and YNFKEQ. Trimming removed 0 bases from V and 4 bases from J, with 4 bases in between. The receptor comes from a female donor with early-stage non-small cell lung cancer. V and J are TRBV4-2 and TRBJ2-1; D is uncertain. The specimen was PBMCs, collected at surgery. CDR3 in amino acids: CASSQDQYNEQFF. CDR3 bases: TGTGCCAGCAGCCAAGACCAATACAATGAGCAGTTCTTC.